Included here is one T cell receptor beta chain sequence, with context. Its antigen is not known. During the collection period, no donor immune events like infections were recorded. These data are taken from a study of identifying expanded T cells in peripheral blood. Study-wide results and caveats: Variance in clone template counts between roughly 2-week samples significantly increased with total template count across all healthy donors.

The repertoire was sequenced with immunoSEQ multiplex PCR; TCRdb's copy has only in-frame clones and lacks some. The table includes 90,000 to 95,000 clones, roughly 86% detected once. Sequenced: blood. This TCR came from a person aged 18 to 70 in good health.

CDR3 in DNA: TGTGCCAGCAGCTTGACCGGGACAAATGAAGCTTTCTTT. Encoded protein: CASSLTGTNEAFF. The chain couples TRBV5-4 to TRBJ1-1, with D possibly matching TRBD1 (6 bases). Looked up from germline, CDR1 is SGHNT and CDR2 is YYREEE (reference sequence). CDR3 length: 13 amino acids. With 1 base removed from V and 7 bases from J, the gap between germline ends came to 11 bases.